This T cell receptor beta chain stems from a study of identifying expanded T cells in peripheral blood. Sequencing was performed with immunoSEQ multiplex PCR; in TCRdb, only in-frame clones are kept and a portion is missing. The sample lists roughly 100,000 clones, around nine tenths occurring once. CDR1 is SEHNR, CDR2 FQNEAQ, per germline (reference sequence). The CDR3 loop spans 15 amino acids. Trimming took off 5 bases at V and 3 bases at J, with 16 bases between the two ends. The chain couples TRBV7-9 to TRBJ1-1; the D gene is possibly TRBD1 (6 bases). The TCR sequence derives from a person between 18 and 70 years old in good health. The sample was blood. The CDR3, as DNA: TGTGCCAGCAGCAGGCGACGGGACACCTACACTGAAGCTTTCTTT. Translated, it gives CASSRRRDTYTEAFF.